This T cell receptor beta chain was sequenced for a study of cytomegalovirus exposure and HLA in healthy donors. Study observations and caveats: Reports state that TCR beta sequences accurately predicted most subjects' HLA-A and HLA-B alleles.

From germline, CDR1 is MNHNY and CDR2 SVGAGI (reference sequence). V was pared by 8 bases and J by 0 bases, with 13 bases between. The CDR3 contains 14 residues. This PCR relied on a set of 60 Vbeta primers and 13 Jbeta primers. The data were produced by immunoSEQ multiplex PCR, yet TCRdb's version contains in-frame clones alone and is incomplete. The sample lists about 160,000 clones; 80% to 85% were seen once. With respect to this clone: Its antigen is currently unknown.

The clonotype comes from a girl aged 2 to 9 in good health and CMV-seropositive. Sample: PBMCs. The rearrangement links TRBV6-6 to TRBJ1-1; D unresolved. CDR3 sequence reads: CASLLHYLNTEAFF. CDR3 bases: TGTGCCAGCCTCTTGCACTACCTGAACACTGAAGCTTTCTTT.